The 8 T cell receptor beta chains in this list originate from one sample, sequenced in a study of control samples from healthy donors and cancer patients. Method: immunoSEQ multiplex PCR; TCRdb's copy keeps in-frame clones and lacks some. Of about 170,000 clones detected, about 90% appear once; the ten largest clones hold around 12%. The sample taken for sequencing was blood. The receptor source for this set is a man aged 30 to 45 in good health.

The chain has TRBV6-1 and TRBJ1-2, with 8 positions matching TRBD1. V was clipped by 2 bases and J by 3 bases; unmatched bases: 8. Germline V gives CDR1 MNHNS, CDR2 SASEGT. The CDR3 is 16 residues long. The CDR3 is CASSEYGAGGDYGYTF. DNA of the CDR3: TGTGCCAGCAGTGAATATGGGGCAGGGGGCGACTATGGCTACACCTTC.

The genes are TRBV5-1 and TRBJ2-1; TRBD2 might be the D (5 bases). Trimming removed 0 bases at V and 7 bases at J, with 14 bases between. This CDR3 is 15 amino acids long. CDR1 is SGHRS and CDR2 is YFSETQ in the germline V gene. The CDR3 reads CASSLATTRENEQFF. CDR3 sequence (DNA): TGCGCCAGCAGCTTGGCAACCACGAGGGAGAATGAGCAGTTCTTC.

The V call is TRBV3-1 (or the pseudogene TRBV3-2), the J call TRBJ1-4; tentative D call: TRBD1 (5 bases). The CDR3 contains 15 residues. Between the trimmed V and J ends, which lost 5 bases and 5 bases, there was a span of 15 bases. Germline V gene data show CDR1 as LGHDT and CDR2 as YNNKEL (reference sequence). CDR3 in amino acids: CASSLRSRVNEKLFF. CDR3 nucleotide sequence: TGTGCCAGCAGCTTAAGAAGCAGGGTGAATGAAAAACTGTTTTTT.

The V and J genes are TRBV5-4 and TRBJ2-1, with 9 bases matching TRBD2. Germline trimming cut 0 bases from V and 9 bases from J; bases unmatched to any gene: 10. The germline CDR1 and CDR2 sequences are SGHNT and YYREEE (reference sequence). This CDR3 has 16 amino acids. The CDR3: CASSLAGTSKVGEQFF. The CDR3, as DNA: TGTGCCAGCAGCTTGGCCGGGACTAGCAAGGTGGGTGAGCAGTTCTTC.

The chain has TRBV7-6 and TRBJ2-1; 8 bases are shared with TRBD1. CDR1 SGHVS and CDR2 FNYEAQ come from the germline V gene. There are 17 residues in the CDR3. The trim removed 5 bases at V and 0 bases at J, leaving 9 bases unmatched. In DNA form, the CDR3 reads TGTGCCAGCAGCCTAAAGACAGGGGATGACTCCTACAATGAGCAGTTCTTC. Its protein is CASSLKTGDDSYNEQFF.

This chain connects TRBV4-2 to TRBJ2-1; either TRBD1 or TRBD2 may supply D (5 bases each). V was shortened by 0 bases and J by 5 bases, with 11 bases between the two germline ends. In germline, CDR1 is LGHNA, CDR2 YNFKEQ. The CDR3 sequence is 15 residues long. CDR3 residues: CASSQDGGRNNEQFF. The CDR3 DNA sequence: TGTGCCAGCAGCCAAGATGGGGGACGGAACAATGAGCAGTTCTTC.

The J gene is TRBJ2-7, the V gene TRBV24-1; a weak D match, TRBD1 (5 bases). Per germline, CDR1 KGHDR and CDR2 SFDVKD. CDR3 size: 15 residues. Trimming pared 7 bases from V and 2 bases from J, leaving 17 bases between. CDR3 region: CATSPGAVTTYEQYF. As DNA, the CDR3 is TGTGCCACCAGCCCTGGGGCAGTTACCACCTACGAGCAGTACTTC.

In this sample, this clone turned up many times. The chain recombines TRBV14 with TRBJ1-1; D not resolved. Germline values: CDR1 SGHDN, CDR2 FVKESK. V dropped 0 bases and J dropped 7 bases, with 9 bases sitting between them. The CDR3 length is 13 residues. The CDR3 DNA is TGTGCCAGCAGCCAAGAAGTCGGATTTGAAGCTTTCTTT. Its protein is CASSQEVGFEAFF. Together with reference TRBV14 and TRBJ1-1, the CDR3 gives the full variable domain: EAGVTQFPSHSVIEKGQTVTLRCDPISGHDNLYWYRRVMGKEIKFLLHFVKESKQDESGMPNNRFLAERTGGTYSTLKVQPAELEDSGVYFCASSQEVGFEAFFGQGTRLTVV.